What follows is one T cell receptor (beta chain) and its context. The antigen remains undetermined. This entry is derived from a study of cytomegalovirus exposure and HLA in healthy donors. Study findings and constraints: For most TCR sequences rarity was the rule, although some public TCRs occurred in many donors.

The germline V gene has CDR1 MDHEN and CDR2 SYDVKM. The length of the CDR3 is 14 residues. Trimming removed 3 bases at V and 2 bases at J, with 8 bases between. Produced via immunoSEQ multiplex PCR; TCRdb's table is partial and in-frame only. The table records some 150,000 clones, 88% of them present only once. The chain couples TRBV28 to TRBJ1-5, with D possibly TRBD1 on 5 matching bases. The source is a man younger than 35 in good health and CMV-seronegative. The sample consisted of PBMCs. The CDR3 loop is CASSFTGGNQPQHF. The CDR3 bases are TGTGCCAGCAGTTTTACAGGAGGCAATCAGCCCCAGCATTTT.